The rows below give T cell receptor beta chains drawn from one sample of a study of T cell responses to AZD1222 COVID-19 vaccine. TCRdb keeps only in-frame clones here, not all; method: immunoSEQ multiplex PCR. The sample consists of 150,000 or so clones, 85% to 95% of them appearing once. Sequencing was performed on peripheral blood, taken 28 days after the second AZD1222 dose. The receptors were gathered from an adult who received the AZD1222 COVID-19 vaccine. Each CDR3 is given with its conserved first and last residue. D genes are given only for firm matches. Some rows have no size entry. The others give once, few or many, or a class for an expanded clone.

14	TRBV5-6	TRBD1	.	TRBJ1-2	CASSLGQGIYGYTF	TGTGCCAGCAGCTTGGGACAGGGGATCTATGGCTACACCTTC
14	TRBV6-5	TRBD1	.	TRBJ1-1	CASSRQGLNTEAFF	TGTGCCAGCAGCCGACAGGGTTTAAACACTGAAGCTTTCTTT
20	TRBV5-4	TRBD2	few	TRBJ2-7	CASSPTPGGGPTSNPHEQYF	TGTGCCAGCAGCCCAACTCCTGGGGGAGGTCCGACTAGCAATCCCCACGAGCAGTACTTC
15	TRBV30	TRBD2	once	TRBJ2-2	CAWSASGRATGELFF	TGTGCCTGGAGTGCTAGTGGGAGGGCCACCGGGGAGCTGTTTTTT
14	TRBV6-4	.	.	TRBJ2-6	CASSQTSGANVLTF	TGTGCCAGCAGTCAGACCTCTGGGGCCAACGTCCTGACTTTC
14	TRBV5-6	TRBD1	.	TRBJ1-5	CATHRQGLNQPQHF	TGTGCCACCCACCGACAGGGGTTGAATCAGCCCCAGCATTTT
15	TRBV10-2	TRBD1	.	TRBJ1-4	CASSENRGVDEKLFF	TGCGCCAGCAGTGAAAACAGGGGGGTCGATGAAAAACTGTTTTTT
14	TRBV28	.	.	TRBJ1-5	CASSLPGPDQPQHF	TGTGCCAGCAGTTTACCCGGGCCGGATCAGCCCCAGCATTTT
14	TRBV28	.	.	TRBJ1-1	CASMATRPNTEAFF	TGTGCCAGCATGGCGACGAGGCCGAACACTGAAGCTTTCTTT
15	TRBV15	TRBD1	.	TRBJ2-7	CATSSRQGGYYEQYF	TGTGCCACCAGCAGTAGACAGGGGGGGTATTACGAGCAGTACTTC
14	TRBV2	TRBD1	.	TRBJ1-2	CASPRDRENYGYTF	TGTGCCAGCCCTAGGGACAGGGAGAACTATGGCTACACCTTC
15	TRBV28	TRBD2	.	TRBJ2-7	CASSSTTSGRSEQYF	TGTGCCAGCAGCAGTACGACTAGCGGGAGAAGCGAGCAGTACTTC
16	TRBV28	.	.	TRBJ1-1	CASSLETDDPNTEAFF	TGTGCCAGCAGTTTAGAGACGGACGATCCGAACACTGAAGCTTTCTTT
9	TRBV2	.	.	TRBJ1-2	CASSDRYTF	TGTGCCAGCAGTGACCGCTACACCTTC
12	TRBV19	.	.	TRBJ2-2	CAMGANTGELFF	TGTGCCATGGGGGCGAACACCGGGGAGCTGTTTTTT
15	TRBV6-5	.	.	TRBJ2-7	CASSPQQGTRYEQYF	TGTGCCAGCAGCCCCCAACAGGGGACTCGCTACGAGCAGTACTTC
11	TRBV5-1	.	.	TRBJ2-1	CASSLSHEQFF	TGCGCCAGCAGCTTAAGTCATGAGCAGTTCTTC
15	TRBV5-1	.	.	TRBJ1-3	CASSLAGIEGNTIYF	TGCGCCAGCAGCTTAGCGGGGATAGAAGGAAACACCATATATTTT
16	TRBV5-6	.	few	TRBJ2-4	CASSLVGRGAKNIQYF	TGTGCCAGCAGCTTGGTAGGGAGGGGGGCCAAAAACATTCAGTACTTC
13	TRBV6-5	.	.	TRBJ2-3	CASSYSASDTQYF	TGTGCCAGCAGTTACTCGGCCAGTGATACGCAGTATTTT
14	TRBV5-1	.	.	TRBJ2-3	CASSFTGLKDTQYF	TGCGCCAGCAGCTTTACAGGGTTGAAAGATACGCAGTATTTT
15	TRBV5-1	TRBD2	.	TRBJ2-1	CASSLSGLAGTEQFF	TGCGCCAGCAGCTTATCGGGACTAGCGGGAACTGAGCAGTTCTTC
14	TRBV5-6	.	.	TRBJ2-5	CASSLVRGEETQYF	TGTGCCAGCAGCTTGGTTCGTGGGGAAGAGACCCAGTACTTC
14	TRBV7-3	.	once	TRBJ2-1	CASSQQGSYNEQFF	TGTGCCAGCAGCCAACAGGGTTCCTACAATGAGCAGTTCTTC
13	TRBV12-5	.	.	TRBJ1-2	CASGSDINYGYTF	TGTGCTAGTGGCTCCGATATTAACTATGGCTACACCTTC
19	TRBV24-1	TRBD2	.	TRBJ2-3	CATSESGTSGRLGTDTQYF	TGTGCCACCAGTGAGTCCGGGACTAGCGGGAGGTTAGGAACAGATACGCAGTATTTT
14	TRBV28	TRBD1	.	TRBJ1-1	CASSRAGGNTEAFF	TGTGCCAGCAGCAGGGCAGGGGGCAATACTGAAGCTTTCTTT
11	TRBV20-1	.	once	TRBJ2-1	CSAPTSYEQFF	TGCAGTGCTCCTACTAGCTATGAGCAGTTCTTC
14	TRBV9	TRBD1	.	TRBJ1-5	CASRRGQRNQPQHF	TGTGCCAGCAGACGGGGACAGCGAAATCAGCCCCAGCATTTT
16	TRBV5-6	.	once	TRBJ1-2	CASSLAYDRKNYGYTF	TGTGCCAGCAGCTTGGCCTATGACAGAAAAAACTATGGCTACACCTTC
14	TRBV27	.	.	TRBJ2-2	CATRETHNTGELFF	TGTGCCACCAGGGAGACACACAACACCGGGGAGCTGTTTTTT
17	TRBV5-1	.	.	TRBJ2-2	CASSLGRGNANTGELFF	TGCGCCAGCAGCTTGGGTAGGGGTAATGCGAACACCGGGGAGCTGTTTTTT
15	TRBV18	.	.	TRBJ1-1	CASSPSKGGYSEAFF	TGTGCCAGCTCACCAAGTAAGGGGGGATATTCTGAAGCTTTCTTT
14	TRBV27	.	.	TRBJ2-5	CASPRGGGRETQYF	TGTGCCAGCCCCCGAGGGGGGGGCCGGGAGACCCAGTACTTC
16	TRBV3-1/TRBV3-2	TRBD1	.	TRBJ1-4	CASSQFPGQGDEKLFF	TGTGCCAGCAGCCAGTTCCCGGGACAGGGTGACGAAAAACTGTTTTTT
13	TRBV18	.	few	TRBJ2-7	CASSPTQTYEQYF	TGTGCCAGCTCACCGACACAAACCTACGAGCAGTACTTC
16	TRBV9	.	.	TRBJ1-3	CASSVERQASGNTIYF	TGTGCCAGCAGCGTAGAGCGGCAGGCAAGTGGAAACACCATATATTTT
15	TRBV5-6	.	once	TRBJ1-2	CASSLVRTPGYGYTF	TGTGCCAGCAGCTTGGTGAGGACGCCCGGGTATGGCTACACCTTC
16	TRBV6-1	.	once	TRBJ2-5	CASSEWGPSGGETQYF	TGTGCCAGCAGTGAATGGGGTCCCTCCGGTGGAGAGACCCAGTACTTC
12	TRBV6-1	.	.	TRBJ1-4	CASSENMEKLFF	TGTGCCAGCAGTGAAAATATGGAAAAACTGTTTTTT
14	TRBV11-3	.	.	TRBJ1-1	CASSLGAMNTEAFF	TGTGCCAGCAGCTTAGGGGCGATGAACACTGAAGCTTTCTTT
16	TRBV5-4	TRBD2	.	TRBJ2-7	CASSAGLAGSGYEQYF	TGTGCCAGCAGCGCCGGACTAGCGGGAAGTGGTTACGAGCAGTACTTC
14	TRBV27	.	.	TRBJ1-2	CASSLRARNYGYTF	TGTGCCAGCAGTTTAAGAGCCCGCAACTATGGCTACACCTTC
10	TRBV20-1	.	.	TRBJ2-5	CSANLGTQYF	TGCAGTGCTAACTTGGGGACCCAGTACTTC
15	TRBV7-8	TRBD1	.	TRBJ2-5	CASRPRGTAKETQYF	TGTGCCAGCAGACCCCGTGGGACAGCAAAAGAGACCCAGTACTTC
16	TRBV7-8	.	.	TRBJ1-1	CASSLVTGTVNTEAFF	TGTGCCAGCAGCTTAGTAACTGGGACGGTGAACACTGAAGCTTTCTTT
16	TRBV9	.	.	TRBJ1-6	CASSVGSVVRNSPLHF	TGTGCCAGCAGCGTAGGGTCGGTGGTGCGCAATTCACCCCTCCACTTT
14	TRBV28	.	.	TRBJ2-2	CASRGQTNTGELFF	TGTGCCAGCAGAGGACAGACGAACACCGGGGAGCTGTTTTTT
15	TRBV2	.	.	TRBJ1-1	CASTRWVIISAEAFF	TGTGCCAGCACCCGGTGGGTCATCATTTCCGCTGAAGCTTTCTTT
16	TRBV28	TRBD1	.	TRBJ1-4	CASSFQTGATNEKLFF	TGTGCCAGCAGTTTTCAAACAGGGGCCACTAATGAAAAACTGTTTTTT
16	TRBV28	.	.	TRBJ1-3	CASSNSGGYSGNTIYF	TGTGCCAGCAGCAACAGCGGGGGGTACTCTGGAAACACCATATATTTT
18	TRBV4-1	TRBD2	.	TRBJ2-1	CASSPQRRGTSGTREQFF	TGCGCCAGCAGCCCGCAGCGCAGGGGGACTAGCGGGACTCGGGAGCAGTTCTTC
14	TRBV7-9	.	.	TRBJ1-1	CASSPQRGWTEAFF	TGTGCCAGCAGCCCCCAAAGGGGTTGGACTGAAGCTTTCTTT
14	TRBV28	TRBD1	.	TRBJ2-1	CASFPVTGNNEQFF	TGTGCCAGCTTTCCCGTGACAGGGAACAATGAGCAGTTCTTC